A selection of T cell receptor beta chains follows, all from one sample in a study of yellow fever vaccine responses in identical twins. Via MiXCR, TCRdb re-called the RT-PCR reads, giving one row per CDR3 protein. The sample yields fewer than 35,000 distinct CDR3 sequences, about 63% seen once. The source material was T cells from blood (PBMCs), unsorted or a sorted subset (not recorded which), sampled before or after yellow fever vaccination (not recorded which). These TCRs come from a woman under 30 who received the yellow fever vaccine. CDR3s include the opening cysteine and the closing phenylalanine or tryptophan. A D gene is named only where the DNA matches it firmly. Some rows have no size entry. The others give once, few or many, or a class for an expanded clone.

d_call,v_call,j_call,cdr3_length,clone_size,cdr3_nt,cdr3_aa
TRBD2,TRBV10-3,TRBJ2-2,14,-,TGTGCCATCGAGGGCGGGAGCGGGTCCGGGGAGCTGTTTTTT,CAIEGGSGSGELFF
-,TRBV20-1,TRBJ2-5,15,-,TGCAGTGCTAGTGGCCACGCCGGCGCACAAGAGACCCAGTACTTC,CSASGHAGAQETQYF
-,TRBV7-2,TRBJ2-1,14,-,TGTGCCAGCAGCATTGGGGACCAGGCCTATGAGCAGTTCTTC,CASSIGDQAYEQFF
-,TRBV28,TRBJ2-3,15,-,TGTGCCAGCAGTTCCTCAGGGGTGGGCACAGATACGCAGTATTTT,CASSSSGVGTDTQYF
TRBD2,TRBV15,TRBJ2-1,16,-,TGTGCCACCAGCAGACAACCGGGGGGGACCTACAATGAGCAGTTCTTC,CATSRQPGGTYNEQFF
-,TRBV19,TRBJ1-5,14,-,TGTGCCAGTAGTATAGATCGATTGCGGCAGCCCCAGCATTTT,CASSIDRLRQPQHF
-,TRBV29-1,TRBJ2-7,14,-,TGCAGCGTCGCGGGACGTGAGTTGGTATACGAGCAGTACTTC,CSVAGRELVYEQYF
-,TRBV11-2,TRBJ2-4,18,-,TGTGCCAGCAGCTACCAGACAGGGATGGGACTAGCCAAAAACATTCAGTACTTC,CASSYQTGMGLAKNIQYF
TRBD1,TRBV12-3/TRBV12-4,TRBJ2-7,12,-,TGTGCCAGCAGATGGGACAGATACGAGCAGTACTTC,CASRWDRYEQYF
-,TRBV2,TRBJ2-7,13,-,TGTGCCAGACGACAGGTGGAACTTCTCGAGCAGTACTTC,CARRQVELLEQYF
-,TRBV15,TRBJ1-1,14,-,TGTGCCACCAGCAGAGATCCTCTTTGGGCTGAAGCTTTCTTT,CATSRDPLWAEAFF
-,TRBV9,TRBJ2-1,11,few,TGTGCCAGCGGACAGCTGCATGAGCAGTTCTTC,CASGQLHEQFF
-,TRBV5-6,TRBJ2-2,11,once,TGTGCCAGCAGCTTACCCGGGGAGCTGTTTTTT,CASSLPGELFF
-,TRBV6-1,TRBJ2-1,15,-,TGTGCCAGCAGTACACCCCGAATCGAGGGGAATGAGCAGTTCTTC,CASSTPRIEGNEQFF
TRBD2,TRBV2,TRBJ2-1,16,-,TGTGCCAGCAGTGACTTACTAGCGGGAGGGCACAATGAGCAGTTCTTC,CASSDLLAGGHNEQFF
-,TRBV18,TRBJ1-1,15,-,TGTGCCAGCTCACCACCTATGGCAGCCAACACTGAAGCTTTCTTT,CASSPPMAANTEAFF
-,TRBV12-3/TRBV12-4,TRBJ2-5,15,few,TGTGCCAGCAGTCTCTTTCGGACGGCTGAAGAGACCCAGTACTTC,CASSLFRTAEETQYF
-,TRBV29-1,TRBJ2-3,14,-,TGCAGCTATAACCACCCGGGGAACACAGATACGCAGTATTTT,CSYNHPGNTDTQYF
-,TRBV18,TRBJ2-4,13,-,TGTGCCAGCTCTGAAGGGAATGGCGTCATTCAGTACTTC,CASSEGNGVIQYF
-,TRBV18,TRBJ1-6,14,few,TGTGCCAGCTCACCAGGGACACTTAATTCACCCCTCCACTTT,CASSPGTLNSPLHF
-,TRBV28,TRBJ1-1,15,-,TGTGCCAGCAGTAACTGGGCGGGGGCGAACACTGAAGCTTTCTTT,CASSNWAGANTEAFF
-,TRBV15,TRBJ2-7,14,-,TGTGCCACCAGCAACCGGGACACCGACTACGAGCAGTACTTC,CATSNRDTDYEQYF
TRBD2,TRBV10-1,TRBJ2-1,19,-,TGCGCCAGCAGTGAGCCGGGACTAGCGGGACCGAGCTCCTACAATGAGCAGTTCTTC,CASSEPGLAGPSSYNEQFF
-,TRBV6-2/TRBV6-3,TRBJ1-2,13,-,TGTGCCAGCAGACGACAGACACTATATGGCTACACCTTC,CASRRQTLYGYTF
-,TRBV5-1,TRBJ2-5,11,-,TGCGCCAGCAGCTTGGATGAGACCCAGTACTTC,CASSLDETQYF
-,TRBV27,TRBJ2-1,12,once,TGTGCCAGCAGTCGCACCTACAATGAGCAGTTCTTC,CASSRTYNEQFF
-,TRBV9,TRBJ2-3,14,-,TGTGCCAGCAGCGTAGGGAGACCCACAGATACGCAGTATTTT,CASSVGRPTDTQYF
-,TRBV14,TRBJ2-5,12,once,TGTGCCAGCAGCCGTGGGACTGAGACCCAGTACTTC,CASSRGTETQYF
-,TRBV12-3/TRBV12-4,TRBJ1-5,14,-,TGTGCCAGCAGTTTGGGGGGCTTGAATCAGCCCCAGCATTTT,CASSLGGLNQPQHF
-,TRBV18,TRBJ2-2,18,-,TGTGCCAGCTCACCACGGCTGATAGATCGGATGGTCACCGGGGAGCTGTTTTTT,CASSPRLIDRMVTGELFF
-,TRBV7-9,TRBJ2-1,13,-,TGTGCCAGCACCTGGACAGCATGGGGAGAGCAGTTCTTC,CASTWTAWGEQFF
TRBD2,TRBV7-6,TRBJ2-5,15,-,TGTGCCAGCAGCCGAATGGGACTAGCGTTCGGGACCCAGTACTTC,CASSRMGLAFGTQYF